This TCR beta chain was captured in a study of persistence of HIV-infected CD4 T cells. Comment on this clone: Antigen: not known.

This CDR3 spans 15 amino acids. Germline CDR1 and CDR2: SGDLS and YYNGEE. Trimming left V 0 bases short and J 3 bases short, with 10 bases between. This was the immunoSEQ version 4 assay in survey mode. Generated by immunoSEQ multiplex PCR, the TCRdb table keeps only in-frame clones and is missing some. The repertoire holds fewer than 50,000 clones, approximately 89% seen once, with about 1.8% in the top ten. Anti-CD3/anti-CD28 beads served as a nonspecific positive control stimulus. Responding CD4+ T cells were sorted by upregulation of both CD40 ligand and CD69. The sequencing here drew on CD4+ T cells sorted from PBMCs after approximately 19-hour stimulation, taken from a patient who received antiretroviral therapy. This clonotype originated in an adult man with HIV who was CMV-seropositive. The chain is built from TRBV9 and TRBJ2-1; D not resolved. The CDR3 DNA reads TGTGCCAGCAGCGTAGACGTTAGCTACTACAATGAGCAGTTCTTC. Protein: CASSVDVSYYNEQFF.